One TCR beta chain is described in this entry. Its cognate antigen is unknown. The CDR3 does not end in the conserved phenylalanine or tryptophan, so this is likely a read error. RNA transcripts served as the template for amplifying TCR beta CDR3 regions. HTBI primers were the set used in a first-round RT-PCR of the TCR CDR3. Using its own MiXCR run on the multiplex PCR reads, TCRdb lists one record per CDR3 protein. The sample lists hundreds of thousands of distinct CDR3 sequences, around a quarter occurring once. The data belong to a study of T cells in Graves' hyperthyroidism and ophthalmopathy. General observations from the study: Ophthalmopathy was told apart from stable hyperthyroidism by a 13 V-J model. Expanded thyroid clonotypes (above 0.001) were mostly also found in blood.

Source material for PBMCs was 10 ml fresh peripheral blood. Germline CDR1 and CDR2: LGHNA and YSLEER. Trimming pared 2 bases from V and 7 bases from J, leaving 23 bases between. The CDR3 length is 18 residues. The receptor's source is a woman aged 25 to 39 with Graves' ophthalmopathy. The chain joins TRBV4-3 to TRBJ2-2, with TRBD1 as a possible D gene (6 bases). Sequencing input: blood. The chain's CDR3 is CASSQQLLRQGIVGELFV. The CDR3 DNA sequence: TGCGCCAGCAGCCAACAACTGCTGCGGCAGGGGATAGTCGGGGAGCTGTTTGTT.